One sample yielded the 27 T cell receptor beta chains listed below, sequenced in a study of identical twins. TCRdb reanalysed the 5' RACE reads using MiXCR and keeps one entry per CDR3 protein. The sample lists 450,000 or so distinct CDR3 sequences; 20% to 30% were seen once. The sample was also reused in another study, on T cells expressing NK-cell markers.

The sequenced sample consisted of CD4+ T cells sorted from blood. The receptors were gathered from a woman in her late teens or twenties in good health.

The chain links TRBV9 to TRBJ2-2; 11 nucleotides match TRBD1. The CDR3 runs 18 residues. CDR1 and CDR2 (germline): SGDLS, YYNGEE. V shed 4 bases and J 3 bases; nucleotides not matched to a gene: 11. The CDR3 DNA sequence: TGTGCCAGCAGCACCCGGTGGGGGGACAGGGGGGACACCGGGGAGCTGTTTTTT. It is translated as CASSTRWGDRGDTGELFF.

This chain uses TRBV11-1 with TRBJ2-2, with 9 bases that match TRBD1. Germline V gene data show CDR1 as SGHAT and CDR2 as FQDESV (reference sequence). CDR3 length equals 17 residues. After removal of 2 bases from V and 5 bases from J, the junction contained 9 bases not matched to a gene. CDR3 region: CASSLNPDRGGTGELFF. In DNA, the CDR3 is TGTGCCAGCAGCTTAAATCCGGACAGGGGAGGTACCGGGGAGCTGTTTTTT.

This clonotype appeared a few times. The rearrangement uses TRBV5-5 and TRBJ2-5; 7 bases match TRBD1. CDR1 SGHKS and CDR2 YYEKEE come from the germline V gene (reference sequence). The CDR3 covers 14 residues. V lost 7 bases and J lost 5; bases outside the gene matches: 11. CDR3 sequence (DNA): TGTGCCAGCTCTCTCAGGGGGTTTAGGGAGACCCAGTACTTC. It specifies CASSLRGFRETQYF.

The chain has TRBV11-2 and TRBJ2-1; TRBD2 matches at 13 bases. The V gene end was trimmed by 2 bases and the J gene end by 7 bases; junction bases not matched to a gene: 14. The CDR3 spans 19 residues. Germline CDR1 reads SGHAT; CDR2 reads FQNNGV. CDR3 residues: CASSLRTSGSPVPKNEQFF. In nucleotides, the CDR3 is TGTGCCAGCAGCTTAAGGACTAGCGGGAGTCCCGTTCCGAAGAATGAGCAGTTCTTC.

This sequence joins TRBV5-1 and TRBJ2-7, with a tentative D call TRBD2 (6 bases). The CDR3 sequence is 15 residues long. V lost 4 bases to trimming and J lost 2 bases, with 16 bases between them. The germline gives CDR1 SGHRS, CDR2 YFSETQ. The CDR3 reads CASSVGGAGPYEQYF. The CDR3 nucleotides read TGCGCCAGCAGCGTCGGCGGGGCGGGCCCCTACGAGCAGTACTTC.

This clonotype occurred a few times. As DNA, the CDR3 is TGTGCCACCAGTGATTTCCGGGCAGGAACATGGGACTACACCTTC. Translating gives CATSDFRAGTWDYTF. This chain links TRBV24-1 with TRBJ1-2; D uncertain. V was pared by 1 base and J by 10 bases, with 18 bases between. The CDR3 contains 15 residues. Germline V gene sequence: CDR1 KGHDR, CDR2 SFDVKD.

The chain joins TRBV18 to TRBJ2-3, with 7 bases that match TRBD2. With V trimmed by 6 bases and J by 8 bases, 8 bases remained unmatched. The CDR3 runs 13 residues. From germline, CDR1 is KGHSH and CDR2 LQKENI. The CDR3 region is CASSPGTTSTQYF. The CDR3 DNA is TGTGCCAGCTCTCCCGGGACTACTAGTACGCAGTATTTT.

This clonotype has a count of ten or more. This chain links TRBV12-3 or TRBV12-4 with TRBJ1-2; the match to TRBD1 covers 7 bases. Trimming took 3 bases from V and 5 from J; bases not matched to a gene: 3. The CDR3 runs 13 residues. CDR3 residues: CASSLGQLYGYTF. The DNA of the CDR3 is TGTGCCAGCAGTTTGGGACAGTTGTATGGCTACACCTTC.

This clonotype was seen only a few times. The chain is built from TRBV12-3 or TRBV12-4 and TRBJ2-7, with 7 bases aligning to TRBD1. CDR3 size: 13 residues. V was pared by 6 bases and J by 5 bases, with 7 bases of the junction left unmatched. CDR3 sequence reads: CASRNRGRNEQYF. CDR3 DNA: TGTGCCAGCAGGAACAGGGGTAGGAACGAGCAGTACTTC.

The chain employs TRBV20-1 and TRBJ2-5; TRBD1 or TRBD2 may be the D gene (5 bases each). The length of the CDR3 is 14 residues. Germline values: CDR1 DFQATT, CDR2 SNEGSKA (reference sequence). V lost 6 bases and J 0 bases, leaving 14 bases between the germline ends. The CDR3 here is CSATGRGHQETQYF. The DNA of the CDR3 is TGCAGTGCCACCGGAAGGGGACACCAAGAGACCCAGTACTTC.

In regard to this clonotype: Compared with germline, one end of the junction differs, possibly owing to a read error. V gene TRBV16 combines with J gene TRBJ2-1; weak D call: TRBD2 (6 bases). The germline V gene encodes CDR1 KGHSY and CDR2 FQNENV. The CDR3 has 15 residues. The CDR3 DNA sequence: TGTGCCAGCAGCCAATCGGGGGGATTCTACAATGAGCAGCTCTTC. Its translation: CASSQSGGFYNEQLF.

V usage is TRBV2 and J usage is TRBJ2-5; TRBD1 agrees at 8 bases. The germline V gene encodes CDR1 SNHLY and CDR2 FYNNEI. The junction had 2 bases not matched to a gene; V was cut back by 1 base and J by 1 base. The CDR3 loop spans 15 amino acids. The CDR3: CASSEGDRRQETQYF. The CDR3 coding sequence is TGTGCCAGCAGTGAAGGGGACAGGCGCCAAGAGACCCAGTACTTC. The whole variable domain, filled in from reference TRBV2 and TRBJ2-5, reads EPEVTQTPSHQVTQMGQEVILRCVPISNHLYFYWYRQILGQKVEFLVSFYNNEISEKSEIFDDQFSVERPDGSNFTLKIRSTKLEDSAMYFCASSEGDRRQETQYFGPGTRLLVL.

By its share, this clonotype is medium-sized (0.01 to 0.1%). The chain recombines TRBV20-1 with TRBJ2-1; TRBD2 matches 11 bases. V shed 6 bases, J shed 7 bases, and the junction held 8 bases outside the gene matches. The CDR3 extends over 14 amino acids. Germline V gives CDR1 DFQATT, CDR2 SNEGSKA (reference sequence). Here the CDR3 DNA reads TGCAGTGCCTTAGCGGGAGGGCCGGGGAATGAGCAGTTCTTC. It encodes CSALAGGPGNEQFF.

The chain combines TRBV20-1 with TRBJ1-1, with TRBD1 as a possible D gene (6 bases). The germline CDR1 and CDR2 sequences are DFQATT and SNEGSKA (reference sequence). Deletions cut 5 bases from V and 4 bases from J, with 17 bases between. The CDR3 totals 14 residues. The CDR3 DNA follows: TGCAGTGCTCCGCCTGGGACATCTGGCACTGAAGCTTTCTTT. Its translation is CSAPPGTSGTEAFF.

This clonotype was seen only a few times. The chain couples TRBV12-3 or TRBV12-4 to TRBJ2-5; TRBD2 matches 8 bases. J gave up 7 bases and V 6 bases, and 7 bases lay outside the gene matches. The CDR3 has 13 amino acids. CDR3 region: CASRSGTRGTQYF. CDR3 bases: TGTGCCAGCAGGTCCGGGACTAGAGGGACCCAGTACTTC.

V usage is TRBV3-1 and J usage is TRBJ2-5, with D unclear. Deletions cut 2 bases from V and 6 bases from J, with 7 bases between. This CDR3 region has 12 residues. CDR1 and CDR2 from the germline V gene are LGHDT and YNNKEL (reference sequence). Here the CDR3 reads CASSQRTQTQYF. The CDR3 coding sequence is TGTGCCAGCAGCCAAAGAACACAGACCCAGTACTTC.

The chain recombines TRBV7-2 with TRBJ1-5; a weak D match, TRBD1 (5 bases). This CDR3 region has 17 residues. Trimming pared 3 bases from V and 0 bases from J, leaving 15 bases between. The germline V gene encodes CDR1 SGHTA and CDR2 FQGNSA. The CDR3 nucleotides read TGTGCCAGCAGCTTGGGCGCGGCCGGGGGTAGCAATCAGCCCCAGCATTTT. Its protein is CASSLGAAGGSNQPQHF.

This clonotype turned up a few times. The gene calls are TRBV7-7 and TRBJ2-3, with TRBD2 matching 10 bases. The CDR3 has 15 residues. Germline V gene lookup returns CDR1 SSHAT and CDR2 FNYEAQ (reference sequence). The V gene end was trimmed by 5 bases and the J gene end by 4 bases; junction bases not matched to a gene: 6. The CDR3 sequence: CASSPLAGEADTQYF. CDR3 DNA: TGTGCCAGCAGCCCCCTAGCGGGAGAGGCAGATACGCAGTATTTT.

This clonotype has a handful of counts. J is TRBJ2-3 and V is TRBV20-1; D not certain. Trimming took off 3 bases at V and 1 base at J, with 14 bases between the two ends. This CDR3 comprises 15 residues. CDR1 and CDR2 from the germline V gene are DFQATT and SNEGSKA (reference sequence). As DNA, the CDR3 is TGCAGTGCTAGCCCTGACGCGGTGGGCACAGATACGCAGTATTTT. Protein product: CSASPDAVGTDTQYF.

This clonotype was seen a handful of times. The chain recombines TRBV4-3 with TRBJ2-5; 9 bases map to TRBD1. This CDR3 region has 14 residues. The V segment lost 3 bases and the J segment 5 bases; nucleotides outside the gene matches: 4. Looked up from germline, CDR1 is LGHNA and CDR2 is YSLEER. The CDR3 DNA is TGCGCCAGCAGCCAGGAGGACAGGGGCGAGACCCAGTACTTC. Translation: CASSQEDRGETQYF.

There are a few counts of this clonotype. This sequence joins TRBV25-1 and TRBJ2-3; a possible D gene is TRBD2 (5 bases). The CDR3 sequence is 16 residues long. Deletions cut 1 base from V and 2 bases from J, with 13 bases between. Germline V gives CDR1 MGHDK, CDR2 SYGVNS. CDR3 nucleotide sequence: TGTGCCAGCAGTGAATGTCGGAGCGGCCACACAGATACGCAGTATTTT. Residues: CASSECRSGHTDTQYF.

The rearrangement links TRBV6-1 to TRBJ1-5; unclear D gene. Looked up from germline, CDR1 is MNHNS and CDR2 is SASEGT. The CDR3 spans 15 residues. The V end was cut by 6 bases, the J end by 0 bases, with 12 bases between. In DNA form, the CDR3 reads TGTGCCAGCAGGAAGACTGTAGATAGCAATCAGCCCCAGCATTTT. Encoded protein: CASRKTVDSNQPQHF.

This chain links TRBV12-3 or TRBV12-4 with TRBJ2-5, with 11 bases lining up with TRBD2. The CDR3 extends over 15 amino acids. After removal of 4 bases from V and 2 bases from J, the junction contained 3 bases not matched to a gene. CDR3 sequence (DNA): TGTGCCAGCAGTTCCACTAGCGGGGGTCAAGAGACCCAGTACTTC. It translates to CASSSTSGGQETQYF.

The sample holds a few counts of this clonotype. The chain has TRBV24-1 and TRBJ2-1; the D is unclear. CDR1 KGHDR and CDR2 SFDVKD come from the germline V gene. CDR3 size: 16 residues. Trimming cost V 1 base and J 0 bases, with 9 bases left between them. This CDR3 is CATSDFRSNSYNEQFF. In nucleotides, the CDR3 is TGTGCCACCAGTGATTTTAGAAGCAACTCCTACAATGAGCAGTTCTTC.

This clonotype has only a few counts. This chain links TRBV24-1 with TRBJ2-1; 12 bases are shared with TRBD2. Germline CDR1 is KGHDR and CDR2 is SFDVKD. J was trimmed by 7 bases and V by 3 bases; bases with no gene match: 6. CDR3 length equals 16 residues. CDR3 protein: CATSDPSGRGRNEQFF. The DNA for the CDR3 is TGTGCCACCAGTGATCCTAGCGGGAGGGGAAGGAATGAGCAGTTCTTC.

This clonotype has more than one count but fewer than ten. V usage is TRBV5-1 and J usage is TRBJ2-7; TRBD1 aligns across 7 bases. Trimming removed 0 bases from V and 2 bases from J; junction bases left unmatched: 2. Germline V gene data show CDR1 as SGHRS and CDR2 as YFSETQ. CDR3 length: 14 residues. This CDR3 is CASSLATGTYEQYF. Here the CDR3 DNA reads TGCGCCAGCAGCTTGGCGACAGGGACCTACGAGCAGTACTTC.

This chain uses TRBV4-3 with TRBJ2-1, with 13 bases that match TRBD2. The CDR3 extends over 17 amino acids. Germline V gene lookup returns CDR1 LGHNA and CDR2 YSLEER. J gave up 4 bases and V 6 bases, and 9 bases lay outside the gene matches. The CDR3 DNA sequence: TGCGCCAGCAGTCCGTCCGGGACTAGCGGGATTTACAATGAGCAGTTCTTC. Encoded protein: CASSPSGTSGIYNEQFF.